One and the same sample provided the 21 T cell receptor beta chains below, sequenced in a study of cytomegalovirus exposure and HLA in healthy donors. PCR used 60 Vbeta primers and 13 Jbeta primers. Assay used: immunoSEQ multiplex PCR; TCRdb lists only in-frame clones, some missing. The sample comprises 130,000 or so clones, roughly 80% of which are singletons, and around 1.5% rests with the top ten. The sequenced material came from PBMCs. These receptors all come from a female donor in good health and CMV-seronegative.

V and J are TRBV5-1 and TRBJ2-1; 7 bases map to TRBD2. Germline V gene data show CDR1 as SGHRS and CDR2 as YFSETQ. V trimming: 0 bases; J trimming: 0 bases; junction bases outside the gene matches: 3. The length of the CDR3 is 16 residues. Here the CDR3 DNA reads TGCGCCAGCAGCTTGGTTGCGGGGGACTCCTACAATGAGCAGTTCTTC. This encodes CASSLVAGDSYNEQFF.

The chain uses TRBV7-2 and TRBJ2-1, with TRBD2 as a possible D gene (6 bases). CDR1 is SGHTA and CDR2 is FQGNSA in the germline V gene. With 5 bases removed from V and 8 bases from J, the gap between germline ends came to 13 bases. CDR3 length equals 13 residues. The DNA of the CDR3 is TGTGCCAGCAGCAGGGACTTTTCAGATGAGCAGTTCTTC. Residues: CASSRDFSDEQFF.

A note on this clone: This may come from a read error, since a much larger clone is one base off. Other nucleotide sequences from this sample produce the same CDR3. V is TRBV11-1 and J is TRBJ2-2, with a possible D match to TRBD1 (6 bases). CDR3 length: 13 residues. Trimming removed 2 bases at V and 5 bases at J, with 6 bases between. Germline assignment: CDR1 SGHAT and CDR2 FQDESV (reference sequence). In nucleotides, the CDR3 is TGTGCCAGCAGCTTAAGGGGGACCGGGGAGCTGTTTTTT. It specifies CASSLRGTGELFF.

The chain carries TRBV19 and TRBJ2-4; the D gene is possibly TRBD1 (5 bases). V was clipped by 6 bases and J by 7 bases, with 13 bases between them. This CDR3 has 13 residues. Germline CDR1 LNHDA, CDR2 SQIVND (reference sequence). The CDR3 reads CASSRQFPNIQYF. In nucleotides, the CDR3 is TGTGCCAGTAGCCGACAGTTCCCCAACATTCAGTACTTC.

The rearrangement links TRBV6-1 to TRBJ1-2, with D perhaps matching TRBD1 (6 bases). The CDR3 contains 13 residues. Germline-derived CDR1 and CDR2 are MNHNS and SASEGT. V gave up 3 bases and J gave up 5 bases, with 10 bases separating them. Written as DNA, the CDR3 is TGTGCCAGCAGTGAGTTACAGGGATATGGCTACACCTTC. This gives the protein CASSELQGYGYTF.

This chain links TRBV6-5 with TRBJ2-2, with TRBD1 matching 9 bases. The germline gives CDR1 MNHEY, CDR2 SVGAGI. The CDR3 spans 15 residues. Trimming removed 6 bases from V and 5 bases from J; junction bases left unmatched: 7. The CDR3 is CASSRDRERTGELFF. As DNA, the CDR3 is TGTGCCAGCAGCCGGGACAGGGAAAGGACCGGGGAGCTGTTTTTT.

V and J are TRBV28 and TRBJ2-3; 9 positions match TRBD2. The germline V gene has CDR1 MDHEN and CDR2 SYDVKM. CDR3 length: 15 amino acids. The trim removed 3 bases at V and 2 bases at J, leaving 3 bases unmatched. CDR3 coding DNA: TGTGCCAGCAGTTTTGCTAGCGGGAACACAGATACGCAGTATTTT. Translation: CASSFASGNTDTQYF.

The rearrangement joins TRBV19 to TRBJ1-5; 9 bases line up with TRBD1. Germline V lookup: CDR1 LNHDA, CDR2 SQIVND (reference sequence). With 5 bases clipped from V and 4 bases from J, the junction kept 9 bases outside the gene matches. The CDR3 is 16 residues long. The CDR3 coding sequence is TGTGCCAGTAGTTCCAAGCGGGACAGGGAAAATCAGCCCCAGCATTTT. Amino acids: CASSSKRDRENQPQHF.

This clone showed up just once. The CDR3 sequence: CAISGGTHSGNTIYF. CDR3 sequence (DNA): TGTGCCATCAGTGGCGGGACGCACTCTGGAAACACCATATATTTT. V and J are TRBV10-3 and TRBJ1-3; weak D call: TRBD1 (5 bases). Between the trimmed V and J ends, which lost 4 bases and 0 bases, there was a span of 10 bases. This CDR3 comprises 15 residues. Germline assignment: CDR1 ENHRY and CDR2 SYGVKD.

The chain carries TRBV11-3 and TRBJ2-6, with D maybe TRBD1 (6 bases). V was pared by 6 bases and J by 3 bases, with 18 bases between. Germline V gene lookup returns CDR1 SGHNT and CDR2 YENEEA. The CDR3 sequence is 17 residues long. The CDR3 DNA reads TGTGCCAGCAGGTTCAGGGGTACCCCCGATGGGGCCAACGTCCTGACTTTC. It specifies CASRFRGTPDGANVLTF.

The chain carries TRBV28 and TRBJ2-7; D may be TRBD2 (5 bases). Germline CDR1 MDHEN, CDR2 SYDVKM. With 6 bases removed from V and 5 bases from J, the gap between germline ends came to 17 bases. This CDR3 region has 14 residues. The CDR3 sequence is CASSQPGSSDEQYF. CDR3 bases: TGTGCCAGCAGCCAGCCCGGTAGTAGCGACGAGCAGTACTTC.

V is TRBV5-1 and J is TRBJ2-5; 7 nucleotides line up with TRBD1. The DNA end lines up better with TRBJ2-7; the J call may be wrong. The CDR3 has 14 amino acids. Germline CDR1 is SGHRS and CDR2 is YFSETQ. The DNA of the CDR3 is TGCGCCAGCAGCTTGGCCGACAGGGTTGGCGAGCAGTACTTC. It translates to CASSLADRVGEQYF.

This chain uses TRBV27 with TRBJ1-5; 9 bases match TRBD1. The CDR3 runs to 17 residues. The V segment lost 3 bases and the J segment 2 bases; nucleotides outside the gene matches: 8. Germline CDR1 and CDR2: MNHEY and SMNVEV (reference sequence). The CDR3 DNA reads TGTGCCAGCAGTTTGACAGGGGGAGTTTTCGGCAATCAGCCCCAGCATTTT. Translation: CASSLTGGVFGNQPQHF.

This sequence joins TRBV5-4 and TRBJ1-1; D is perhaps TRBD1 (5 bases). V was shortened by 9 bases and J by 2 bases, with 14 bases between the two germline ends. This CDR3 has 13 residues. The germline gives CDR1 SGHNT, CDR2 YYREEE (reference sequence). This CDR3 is CATQGRGNTEAFF. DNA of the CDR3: TGTGCCACCCAAGGGAGGGGCAACACTGAAGCTTTCTTT.

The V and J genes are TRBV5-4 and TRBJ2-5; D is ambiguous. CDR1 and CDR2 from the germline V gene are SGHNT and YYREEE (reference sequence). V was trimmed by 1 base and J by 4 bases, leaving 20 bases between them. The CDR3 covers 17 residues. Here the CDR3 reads CASSLPPDRFRGETQYF. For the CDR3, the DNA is TGTGCCAGCAGCTTGCCCCCCGATCGGTTCAGAGGAGAGACCCAGTACTTC.

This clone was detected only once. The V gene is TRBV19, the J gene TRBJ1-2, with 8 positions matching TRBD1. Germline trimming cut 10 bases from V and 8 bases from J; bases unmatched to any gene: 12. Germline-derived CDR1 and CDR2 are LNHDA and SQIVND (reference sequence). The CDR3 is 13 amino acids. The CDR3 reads CATRADRAGGYTF. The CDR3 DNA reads TGTGCCACGAGAGCGGACAGGGCAGGGGGCTACACCTTC.

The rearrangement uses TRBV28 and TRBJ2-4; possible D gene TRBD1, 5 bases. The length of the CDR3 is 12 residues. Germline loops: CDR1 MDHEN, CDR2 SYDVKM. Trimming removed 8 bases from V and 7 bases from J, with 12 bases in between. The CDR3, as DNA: TGTGCCAGCTTATCAGGGATGAACATTCAGTACTTC. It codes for CASLSGMNIQYF.

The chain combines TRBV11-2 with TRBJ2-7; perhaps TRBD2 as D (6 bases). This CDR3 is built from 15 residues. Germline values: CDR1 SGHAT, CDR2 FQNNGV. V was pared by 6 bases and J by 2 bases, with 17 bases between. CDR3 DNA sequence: TGTGCCAGCAGTCCACGCCGGGACTCGACCTACGAGCAGTACTTC. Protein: CASSPRRDSTYEQYF.

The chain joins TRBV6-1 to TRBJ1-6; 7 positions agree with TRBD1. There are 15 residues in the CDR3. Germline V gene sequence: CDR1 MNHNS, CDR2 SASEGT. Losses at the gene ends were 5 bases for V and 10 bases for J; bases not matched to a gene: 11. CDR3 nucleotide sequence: TGTGCCAGCAGTTCCGGGACAGAGGCTCGCTCACCCCTCCACTTT. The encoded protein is CASSSGTEARSPLHF.

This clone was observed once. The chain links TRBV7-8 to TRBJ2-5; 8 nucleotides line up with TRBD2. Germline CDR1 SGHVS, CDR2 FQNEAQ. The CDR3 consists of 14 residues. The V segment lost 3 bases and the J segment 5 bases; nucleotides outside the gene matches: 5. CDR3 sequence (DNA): TGTGCCAGCAGCTTGGGGGGCGGGGGGGAGACCCAGTACTTC. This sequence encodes CASSLGGGGETQYF.

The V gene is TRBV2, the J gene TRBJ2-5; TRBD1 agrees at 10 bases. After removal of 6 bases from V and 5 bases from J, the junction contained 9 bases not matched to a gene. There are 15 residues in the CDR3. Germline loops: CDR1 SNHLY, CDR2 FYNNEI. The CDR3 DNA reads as TGTGCCAGCAGGGTCAGACAGGGGGCACGGGAGACCCAGTACTTC. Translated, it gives CASRVRQGARETQYF.